Following are 20 T cell receptor beta chains from one sample sequenced in a study of control samples from healthy donors and cancer patients. The repertoire was sequenced with immunoSEQ multiplex PCR; TCRdb's copy has only in-frame clones and lacks some. The sample comprises some 70,000 clones, more than 80% of which are singletons, and 15% to 17% rests with the top ten. Sequencing was carried out using blood. The source of these receptors is a man in his 60s in good health.

This chain uses TRBV5-1 with TRBJ2-7, with D perhaps matching TRBD1 (5 bases). Trimming left V 5 bases short and J 4 bases short, with 10 bases between. CDR3 length: 12 amino acids. CDR1 is SGHRS and CDR2 is YFSETQ in the germline V gene. The CDR3 DNA reads as TGCGCCAGCAGTGGGGCTCTTTACGAGCAGTACTTC. It encodes CASSGALYEQYF.

V usage is TRBV9 and J usage is TRBJ2-3; 10 positions match TRBD1. Germline V lookup: CDR1 SGDLS, CDR2 YYNGEE. V shed 3 bases, J shed 4 bases, and the junction held 8 bases outside the gene matches. This CDR3 comprises 16 residues. CDR3 nucleotides: TGTGCCAGCAGCGCAAGTGGGACAGGGGCGGCAGATACGCAGTATTTT. Translating it yields CASSASGTGAADTQYF.

The CDR3 loop is CAWSRVPHTYEQYF. For the CDR3, the DNA is TGTGCCTGGAGCCGGGTACCCCATACCTACGAGCAGTACTTC. The chain recombines TRBV30 with TRBJ2-7, with no clear D. With 3 bases removed from V and 2 bases from J, the gap between germline ends came to 14 bases. The CDR3 length is 14 residues. The V gene's germline CDR1 is GTSNPN and CDR2 SVGIG (reference sequence).

The chain carries TRBV19 and TRBJ1-2; no definite D call. The V gene's germline CDR1 is LNHDA and CDR2 SQIVND (reference sequence). Trimming left V 6 bases short and J 3 bases short, with 17 bases between. The CDR3 runs 15 residues. The CDR3 is CASRPATSDYYGYTF. The CDR3, as DNA: TGTGCCAGTAGGCCCGCCACGTCCGACTACTATGGCTACACCTTC.

This rearrangement joins TRBV7-9 to TRBJ2-7, with 10 bases identical to TRBD2. With 0 bases clipped from V and 7 bases from J, the junction kept 6 bases outside the gene matches. Germline V gene lookup returns CDR1 SEHNR and CDR2 FQNEAQ (reference sequence). The CDR3 extends over 15 amino acids. CDR3 in amino acids: CASSLASGRAGEQYF. CDR3 DNA sequence: TGTGCCAGCAGCTTAGCGAGCGGGAGGGCAGGAGAGCAGTACTTC.

The rearrangement links TRBV14 to TRBJ2-1; TRBD2 aligns across 8 bases. The V segment lost 1 base and the J segment 8 bases; nucleotides outside the gene matches: 4. Germline V gene sequence: CDR1 SGHDN, CDR2 FVKESK. The CDR3 sequence is 14 residues long. The CDR3 region is CASSQAGGPYEQFF. CDR3 coding DNA: TGTGCCAGCAGCCAAGCGGGAGGGCCTTATGAGCAGTTCTTC.

In this sample, this clone turned up once. The genes are TRBV11-2 and TRBJ2-7; 9 nucleotides agree with TRBD2. Germline values: CDR1 SGHAT, CDR2 FQNNGV. The V gene end was trimmed by 1 base and the J gene end by 3 bases; junction bases not matched to a gene: 4. The CDR3 sequence is 15 residues long. The CDR3 sequence is CASSLAAGGGYEQYF. In nucleotides, the CDR3 is TGTGCCAGCAGCTTAGCGGCGGGAGGGGGCTACGAGCAGTACTTC. The full variable domain, in which reference TRBV11-2 and TRBJ2-7 provide the parts outside the CDR3, is EAGVAQSPRYKIIEKRQSVAFWCNPISGHATLYWYQQILGQGPKLLIQFQNNGVVDDSQLPKDRFSAERLKGVDSTLKIQPAKLEDSAVYLCASSLAAGGGYEQYFGPGTRLTVT.

The genes are TRBV3-1 (or the pseudogene TRBV3-2) and TRBJ2-5; TRBD1 aligns across 8 bases. V dropped 0 bases and J dropped 4; count of bases not matched to a gene: 4. Per germline, CDR1 LGHDT and CDR2 YNNKEL (reference sequence). This CDR3 region has 15 residues. CDR3 in amino acids: CASSQDSRGRETQYF. In DNA form, the CDR3 reads TGTGCCAGCAGCCAAGATAGCAGGGGGCGAGAGACCCAGTACTTC.

The chain couples TRBV29-1 to TRBJ2-7; the D call may be TRBD1 or TRBD2 (5 bases each). From germline, CDR1 is SQVTM and CDR2 ANQGSEA. CDR3 length: 14 residues. With 1 base removed from V and 5 bases from J, the gap between germline ends came to 15 bases. CDR3 sequence reads: CSVEGWAGSNEQYF. CDR3 bases: TGCAGCGTTGAAGGTTGGGCAGGGAGCAACGAGCAGTACTTC.

The gene calls are TRBV11-1 and TRBJ1-1; maybe TRBD1 (5 bases). CDR1 is SGHAT, CDR2 FQDESV, per germline (reference sequence). V was shortened by 2 bases and J by 1 base, with 11 bases between the two germline ends. The CDR3 totals 15 residues. CDR3: CASSLWQGGNTEAFF. The DNA for the CDR3 is TGTGCCAGCAGCTTATGGCAGGGAGGGAACACTGAAGCTTTCTTT.

CDR3 loop: CASSPVKEGATDTQYF. As DNA, the CDR3 is TGTGCCAGCAGCCCCGTCAAGGAGGGGGCCACAGATACGCAGTATTTT. The genes are TRBV27 and TRBJ2-3; D is perhaps TRBD1 (7 bases). The V and J ends lost 6 bases and 2 bases respectively, with 18 bases between them. The germline gives CDR1 MNHEY, CDR2 SMNVEV (reference sequence). The CDR3 length is 16 residues.

The rearrangement uses TRBV28 and TRBJ2-5; weak D call: TRBD2 (7 bases). Per germline, CDR1 MDHEN and CDR2 SYDVKM. The CDR3 runs to 16 residues. Trimming took off 2 bases at V and 0 bases at J, with 13 bases between the two ends. The CDR3 loop is CASSLRGAGYQETQYF. DNA of the CDR3: TGTGCCAGCAGTTTACGGGGGGCAGGGTACCAAGAGACCCAGTACTTC.

The J gene is TRBJ1-1, the V gene TRBV4-2; D unclear. The V end was cut by 0 bases, the J end by 7 bases, with 9 bases between. There are 13 residues in the CDR3. Germline lookup yields CDR1 LGHNA and CDR2 YNFKEQ. CDR3 sequence reads: CASSQESTREAFF. CDR3 bases: TGTGCCAGCAGCCAAGAGTCCACTCGTGAAGCTTTCTTT.

CDR3 DNA: TGTGCCAGCAGCCCCAACAGGGGGCAGATGAGGCAAGAGACCCAGTACTTC. Amino acid sequence: CASSPNRGQMRQETQYF. The chain uses TRBV7-2 and TRBJ2-5; 9 bases fit TRBD1. Looked up from germline, CDR1 is SGHTA and CDR2 is FQGNSA. J was trimmed by 2 bases and V by 5 bases; bases with no gene match: 12. The CDR3 is 17 amino acids.

The chain carries TRBV30 and TRBJ2-4, with a weak D call TRBD1 (5 bases). The CDR3 extends over 13 amino acids. CDR1 is GTSNPN and CDR2 is SVGIG in the germline V gene (reference sequence). V was pared by 0 bases and J by 6 bases, with 9 bases between. The CDR3 DNA is TGTGCCTGGAGTGTGCAAGGGGCAAACATTCAGTACTTC. This encodes CAWSVQGANIQYF.

The chain couples TRBV7-9 to TRBJ2-2, with D perhaps matching TRBD2 (6 bases). Trimming stripped 7 bases from V and 0 bases from J, with 15 bases between. This CDR3 contains 16 residues. The germline gives CDR1 SEHNR, CDR2 FQNEAQ (reference sequence). In nucleotides, the CDR3 is TGTGCCAGCATACCGGGACGGACTACGAACACCGGGGAGCTGTTTTTT. Its protein is CASIPGRTTNTGELFF.

This clone was seen more than once but under ten times. The chain uses TRBV15 and TRBJ1-3; TRBD1 matches 8 bases. V shed 1 base, J shed 0 bases, and the junction held 5 bases outside the gene matches. The CDR3 runs to 17 residues. In germline, CDR1 is LNHNV, CDR2 YYDKDF (reference sequence). The CDR3 is CATSRATGGYSGNTIYF. The CDR3 DNA sequence: TGTGCCACCAGCAGAGCAACAGGGGGGTACTCTGGAAACACCATATATTTT.

The rearrangement joins TRBV15 to TRBJ1-5, with no clear D. Trimming removed 1 base from V and 0 bases from J, with 7 bases in between. CDR1 and CDR2 from the germline V gene are LNHNV and YYDKDF (reference sequence). The CDR3 contains 15 residues. CDR3 region: CATSRVASSNQPQHF. For the CDR3, the DNA is TGTGCCACCAGCAGAGTGGCAAGTAGCAATCAGCCCCAGCATTTT.

The chain combines TRBV5-4 with TRBJ2-6; D might be TRBD2 (6 bases). The germline V and J ends were trimmed by 0 bases and 4 bases, with 11 bases remaining between them. The CDR3 loop spans 16 amino acids. Germline CDR1 SGHNT, CDR2 YYREEE (reference sequence). The CDR3 is CASSLAAGTGANVLTF. DNA of the CDR3: TGTGCCAGCAGCTTGGCCGCGGGAACAGGGGCCAACGTCCTGACTTTC. The entire variable domain, with the rest obtained from reference TRBV5-4 and TRBJ2-6, is as follows: ETGVTQSPTHLIKTRGQQVTLRCSSQSGHNTVSWYQQALGQGPQFIFQYYREEENGRGNFPPRFSGLQFPNYSSELNVNALELDDSALYLCASSLAAGTGANVLTFGAGSRLTVL.

The V gene is TRBV6-5, the J gene TRBJ1-2; 7 nucleotides align to TRBD1. The V gene's germline CDR1 is MNHEY and CDR2 SVGAGI. This CDR3 has 14 amino acids. V shed 8 bases and J 8 bases; nucleotides not matched to a gene: 14. CDR3 bases: TGTGCCAGCGTGTCAGGGGGGGCTGGGGAGGGCTACACCTTC. Translation gives CASVSGGAGEGYTF.